Here is one T cell receptor beta chain with its context. Trimming took 0 bases from V and 2 from J, leaving 9 bases between them. Germline V gene lookup returns CDR1 SGHRS and CDR2 YFSETQ. This CDR3 is 15 amino acids long. Assay used: immunoSEQ multiplex PCR; TCRdb lists only in-frame clones, some missing. The repertoire holds some 350,000 clones, with about four fifths as singletons. The sample belongs to a study of blood T cell repertoires in COVID-19. The chain links TRBV5-1 to TRBJ1-3, with D tentatively TRBD1 (5 bases). The sequencing sample was made of peripheral blood. The source is a man younger than 40 with active or convalescent COVID-19. The CDR3 DNA is TGCGCCAGCAGCTTGGAGGCAGGGACTGGAAACACCATATATTTT. It translates to CASSLEAGTGNTIYF.